A selection of T cell receptor beta chains follows, all from one sample in a study of blood T cell repertoires in COVID-19. The table came from immunoSEQ multiplex PCR; TCRdb's copy has only in-frame clones and leaves some out. The sample has tens of thousands of clones; roughly 89% are singletons. Sequencing input: peripheral blood. Every receptor here comes from an elderly woman with acute or convalescent COVID-19. Both conserved end residues are part of each CDR3. Fields, in order: clone size, J gene, D gene, V gene, CDR3 protein, CDR3 DNA. A D gene is named only where the DNA matches it firmly. Size is omitted from some rows. Given values are once, few, many or a class for expanded clones.

clone_size: NA; j_call: TRBJ1-3; d_call: NA; v_call: TRBV30; cdr3_aa: CAWSVASGNTIYF; cdr3_nt: TGTGCCTGGAGTGTGGCCTCTGGAAACACCATATATTTT
clone_size: NA; j_call: TRBJ2-7; d_call: NA; v_call: TRBV2; cdr3_aa: CASRGPNPYEQYF; cdr3_nt: TGTGCCAGTAGAGGGCCCAACCCCTACGAGCAGTACTTC
clone_size: few; j_call: TRBJ2-3; d_call: TRBD2; v_call: TRBV3-1/TRBV3-2; cdr3_aa: CASSQYPTSGTHTDTQYF; cdr3_nt: TGTGCCAGCAGCCAGTATCCAACTAGCGGGACGCACACAGATACGCAGTATTTT
clone_size: NA; j_call: TRBJ1-1; d_call: TRBD1; v_call: TRBV5-1; cdr3_aa: CASSSDRTADRSEAFF; cdr3_nt: TGCGCCAGCAGCTCCGACCGTACTGCGGACAGGTCTGAAGCTTTCTTT
clone_size: NA; j_call: TRBJ2-1; d_call: NA; v_call: TRBV24-1; cdr3_aa: CATSDLPGSYNEQFF; cdr3_nt: TGTGCCACCAGTGATTTACCAGGGTCCTACAATGAGCAGTTCTTC
clone_size: few; j_call: TRBJ2-2; d_call: TRBD2; v_call: TRBV27; cdr3_aa: CASSFFGASGLTGELFF; cdr3_nt: TGTGCCAGCAGTTTTTTTGGGGCTAGCGGCCTCACCGGGGAGCTGTTTTTT
clone_size: NA; j_call: TRBJ1-3; d_call: NA; v_call: TRBV3-1/TRBV3-2; cdr3_aa: CASSQDDLSGNTIYF; cdr3_nt: TGTGCCAGCAGCCAAGATGACTTATCTGGAAACACCATATATTTT
clone_size: NA; j_call: TRBJ2-3; d_call: NA; v_call: TRBV28; cdr3_aa: CASSLPIRGGGTDTQYF; cdr3_nt: TGTGCCAGCAGTCTTCCGATCCGGGGAGGGGGGACAGATACGCAGTATTTT
clone_size: once; j_call: TRBJ1-5; d_call: TRBD1; v_call: TRBV18; cdr3_aa: CASSPTRGTGTQPQHF; cdr3_nt: TGTGCCAGCTCACCCACCCGAGGGACAGGGACTCAGCCCCAGCATTTT
clone_size: once; j_call: TRBJ2-7; d_call: TRBD2; v_call: TRBV28; cdr3_aa: CATRASGRYEQYF; cdr3_nt: TGTGCCACCAGGGCTAGCGGGAGGTACGAGCAGTACTTC
clone_size: once; j_call: TRBJ1-1; d_call: NA; v_call: TRBV11-2; cdr3_aa: CASSLDLIDRAFF; cdr3_nt: TGTGCCAGCAGCTTAGATCTGATAGATAGAGCTTTCTTT
clone_size: NA; j_call: TRBJ2-1; d_call: TRBD2; v_call: TRBV28; cdr3_aa: CASNIRLAGAHEQFF; cdr3_nt: TGTGCCAGCAATATAAGACTAGCGGGAGCCCATGAGCAGTTCTTC
clone_size: NA; j_call: TRBJ2-3; d_call: NA; v_call: TRBV11-1; cdr3_aa: CASSYSDTQYF; cdr3_nt: TGTGCCAGCAGTTATTCGGATACGCAGTATTTT
clone_size: NA; j_call: TRBJ1-5; d_call: NA; v_call: TRBV18; cdr3_aa: CASSPNRDSNQPQHF; cdr3_nt: TGTGCCAGCTCACCGAACCGGGACTCGAATCAGCCCCAGCATTTT
clone_size: NA; j_call: TRBJ1-5; d_call: NA; v_call: TRBV19; cdr3_aa: CASRGDTWGNQPQHF; cdr3_nt: TGTGCCAGTAGGGGGGACACTTGGGGGAATCAGCCCCAGCATTTT
clone_size: NA; j_call: TRBJ2-7; d_call: TRBD1; v_call: TRBV19; cdr3_aa: CASSPGQGPVEQYF; cdr3_nt: TGTGCCAGTAGTCCGGGACAGGGTCCGGTGGAGCAGTACTTC
clone_size: NA; j_call: TRBJ1-6; d_call: NA; v_call: TRBV5-1; cdr3_aa: CASSLAGSPILSPLHF; cdr3_nt: TGCGCCAGCAGCTTGGCAGGTTCACCAATTTTGTCACCCCTCCACTTT
clone_size: NA; j_call: TRBJ2-7; d_call: NA; v_call: TRBV11-2; cdr3_aa: CASSLGHAARREQYF; cdr3_nt: TGTGCCAGCAGCTTAGGACACGCCGCCCGCCGGGAGCAGTACTTC
clone_size: NA; j_call: TRBJ1-4; d_call: NA; v_call: TRBV3-1/TRBV3-2; cdr3_aa: CASRRQPNDEKLFF; cdr3_nt: TGTGCCAGCAGGCGACAGCCCAATGATGAAAAACTGTTTTTT
clone_size: NA; j_call: TRBJ2-1; d_call: NA; v_call: TRBV28; cdr3_aa: CAVGHPQFF; cdr3_nt: TGTGCCGTGGGGCACCCGCAGTTCTTC
clone_size: NA; j_call: TRBJ2-7; d_call: TRBD2; v_call: TRBV10-3; cdr3_aa: CAISDSGRSYEQYF; cdr3_nt: TGTGCCATCAGTGATAGCGGGAGGTCCTACGAGCAGTACTTC
clone_size: NA; j_call: TRBJ2-7; d_call: TRBD2; v_call: TRBV29-1; cdr3_aa: CSVPSGTGQVHEQYF; cdr3_nt: TGCAGCGTTCCTAGCGGGACGGGCCAAGTCCACGAGCAGTACTTC
clone_size: NA; j_call: TRBJ1-3; d_call: NA; v_call: TRBV7-2; cdr3_aa: CASSLVNLISGNTIYF; cdr3_nt: TGTGCCAGCAGCTTAGTAAACTTAATCTCTGGAAACACCATATATTTT
clone_size: NA; j_call: TRBJ1-5; d_call: NA; v_call: TRBV19; cdr3_aa: CASSPTAAGGRPQHF; cdr3_nt: TGTGCCAGTAGCCCGACAGCGGCGGGGGGGCGGCCCCAGCATTTT
clone_size: NA; j_call: TRBJ1-1; d_call: TRBD1; v_call: TRBV5-4; cdr3_aa: CASSLEQGAKAFF; cdr3_nt: TGTGCCAGCAGCTTGGAACAGGGGGCGAAAGCTTTCTTT
clone_size: NA; j_call: TRBJ1-6; d_call: TRBD1; v_call: TRBV2; cdr3_aa: CASLKQGIYNSPLHF; cdr3_nt: TGTGCCAGCCTTAAACAGGGGATCTATAATTCACCCCTCCACTTT